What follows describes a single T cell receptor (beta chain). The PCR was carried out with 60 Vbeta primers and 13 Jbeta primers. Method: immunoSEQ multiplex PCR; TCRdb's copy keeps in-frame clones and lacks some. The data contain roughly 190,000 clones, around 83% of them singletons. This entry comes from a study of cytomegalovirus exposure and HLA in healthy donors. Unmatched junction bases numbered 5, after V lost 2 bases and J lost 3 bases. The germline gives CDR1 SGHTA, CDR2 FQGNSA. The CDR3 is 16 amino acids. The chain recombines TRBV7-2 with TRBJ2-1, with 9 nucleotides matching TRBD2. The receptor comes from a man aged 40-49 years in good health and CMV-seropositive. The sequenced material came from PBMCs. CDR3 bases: TGTGCCAGCAGCTTAAGCCGCGGGAGGGGCTACAATGAGCAGTTCTTC. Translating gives CASSLSRGRGYNEQFF.